Described below is a single T cell receptor (beta chain) sequence and its context. Authors' methods: Amplification with reference gene primers provided the estimates of nucleated cell counts. Here immunoSEQ multiplex PCR was the method, and the copy in TCRdb shows in-frame clones only, minus some. The DNA gave D and trimming, while V, J and clone size come from that table. The sample holds under 550,000 clones, approximately 90% seen once. A Seattle source enrolled patients during active infection and followed them longitudinally. The germline V gene has CDR1 MDHEN and CDR2 SYDVKM. The junction had 11 bases not matched to a gene; V was cut back by 2 bases and J by 10 bases. The CDR3 is 16 amino acids. These data belong to a study of blood T cell repertoires in COVID-19. About the research overall: Samples came from the United States, Italy and Spain, spanning acute and convalescent COVID-19. The cDNA or gDNA used as material had been derived from T cells, B-cell-depleted T cells, or PBMCs.

This receptor was identified in a man between 18 and 35 years old with COVID-19, enrolled during active disease. This chain connects TRBV28 to TRBJ2-1; 10 bases are shared with TRBD1. Sequenced material: peripheral blood. CDR3 DNA sequence: TGTGCCAGCAGTTTAGTAGGGACAGGGGAGGAGGGGGAGCAGTTCTTC. It encodes CASSLVGTGEEGEQFF. The complete variable domain, with remaining parts taken from reference TRBV28 and TRBJ2-1, reads DVKVTQSSRYLVKRTGEKVFLECVQDMDHENMFWYRQDPGLGLRLIYFSYDVKMKEKGDIPEGYSVSREKKERFSLILESASTNQTSMYLCASSLVGTGEEGEQFFGPGTRLTVL.